Following are 24 T cell receptor beta chains from one sample sequenced in a study of T cells in Graves' hyperthyroidism and ophthalmopathy. Authors of the study amplified TCR beta CDR3 regions from RNA transcripts. TCR CDR3 regions were first amplified by RT-PCR with HTBI primers. TCRdb used MiXCR to reprocess the multiplex PCR reads, holding one entry per CDR3 protein. Of 490,000 or so distinct CDR3 sequences listed, approximately 22% were seen once; the top ten hold approximately 54%. The sample taken for sequencing was blood. The receptors derive from a woman in her seventies with Graves' ophthalmopathy.

This clonotype was found many times. The chain uses TRBV2 and TRBJ2-2, with D possibly being TRBD2 (6 bases). This CDR3 has 13 amino acids. The germline V gene encodes CDR1 SNHLY and CDR2 FYNNEI. V was pared by 10 bases and J by 4 bases, with 13 bases between. The DNA for the CDR3 is TGTGCCACCAGGGCGGGACGCACCGGGGAGCTGTTTTTT. Protein sequence: CATRAGRTGELFF.

This clonotype showed up just a few times. V gene TRBV20-1 combines with J gene TRBJ2-1, with TRBD2 as a possible D gene (6 bases). Germline V gene lookup returns CDR1 DFQATT and CDR2 SNEGSKA (reference sequence). V lost 5 bases, J lost 7 bases, and 21 bases lay in between. CDR3 size: 15 residues. The CDR3 region has the DNA TGCAGTGCTGAAGGAGGGCCAACTCTCTTTAATGAGCAGTTCTTC. Protein: CSAEGGPTLFNEQFF.

The rearrangement joins TRBV19 to TRBJ1-1; 10 positions agree with TRBD1. Germline trimming cut 5 bases from V and 5 bases from J; bases unmatched to any gene: 11. The CDR3 has 16 residues. Germline V lookup: CDR1 LNHDA, CDR2 SQIVND (reference sequence). The CDR3, as DNA: TGTGCCAGTAGTCCGGGACAGGGGAACCCTCGGACTGAAGCTTTCTTT. This encodes CASSPGQGNPRTEAFF.

A word on this clonotype: A much bigger clone sits one base away, suggesting this may be a read error. The chain combines TRBV6-1 with TRBJ2-1; TRBD2 matches at 8 bases. Trimming took 8 bases from V and 6 from J; bases not matched to a gene: 9. Germline V gene sequence: CDR1 MNHNS, CDR2 SASEGT. The length of the CDR3 is 14 residues. The chain's CDR3 is CASDGGGDINEQFF. CDR3 nucleotide sequence: TGTGCCAGCGACGGGGGGGGGGATATCAATGAGCAGTTCTTC.

This clonotype was seen at least ten times. The rearrangement joins TRBV2 to TRBJ2-7; 8 nucleotides line up with TRBD1. Trimming removed 4 bases from V and 2 bases from J; junction bases left unmatched: 1. Germline CDR1 and CDR2: SNHLY and FYNNEI. The CDR3 contains 13 residues. CDR3 in DNA: TGTGCCAGCAGTGGCAGGGGGCCCTACGAGCAGTACTTC. The encoded protein is CASSGRGPYEQYF.

In this sample, this clonotype turned up many times. This rearrangement joins TRBV2 to TRBJ1-2, with TRBD1 as a possible D gene (6 bases). The CDR3 has 14 amino acids. In germline, CDR1 is SNHLY, CDR2 FYNNEI. The V end was cut by 4 bases, the J end by 7 bases, with 16 bases between. CDR3 in amino acids: CASSVGTPVSGYTF. The CDR3 DNA is TGTGCCAGCAGTGTTGGGACACCCGTTAGTGGCTACACCTTC.

This clonotype was counted a few times. This chain connects TRBV5-1 to TRBJ2-1; D ambiguous. Germline lookup yields CDR1 SGHRS and CDR2 YFSETQ. Trimming took off 1 base at V and 9 bases at J, with 8 bases between the two ends. The CDR3 is 12 residues long. CDR3 sequence: CASSLISSEQFF. The CDR3 DNA is TGCGCCAGCAGCTTGATAAGTAGTGAGCAGTTCTTC.

The gene calls are TRBV10-3 and TRBJ2-1; the match to TRBD1 covers 7 bases. The germline CDR1 and CDR2 sequences are ENHRY and SYGVKD. Germline trimming cut 1 base from V and 5 bases from J; bases unmatched to any gene: 5. This CDR3 is 15 amino acids long. The CDR3 loop reads CAISELGTGDNEQFF. DNA for the CDR3: TGTGCCATCAGTGAGTTAGGTACAGGGGACAATGAGCAGTTCTTC.

At least ten counts were recorded for this clonotype. The chain employs TRBV29-1 and TRBJ2-7; the match to TRBD2 covers 7 bases. Trimming at V came to 4 bases and at J to 4 bases, leaving 7 bases not matched to a gene. Germline CDR1 reads SQVTM; CDR2 reads ANQGSEA. The length of the CDR3 is 13 residues. The CDR3 here is CSVAGGSRYEQYF. CDR3 in DNA: TGCAGCGTTGCGGGCGGGAGTAGATACGAGCAGTACTTC.

This clonotype was seen ten or more times. The chain combines TRBV3-1 with TRBJ1-1; D call uncertain. The CDR3 runs 12 residues. V was trimmed by 2 bases and J by 10 bases, leaving 11 bases between them. Germline V gene lookup returns CDR1 LGHDT and CDR2 YNNKEL (reference sequence). CDR3 DNA sequence: TGTGCCAGCAGCCAAACTGCTAAGGGAGCTTTCTTT. It yields the protein CASSQTAKGAFF.

This chain joins TRBV6-1 and TRBJ1-2; 12 nucleotides match TRBD1. The V and J ends lost 8 bases and 7 bases, in that order; junction bases with no gene match: 8. The germline gives CDR1 MNHNS, CDR2 SASEGT. The CDR3 is made up of 14 amino acids. Here the CDR3 DNA reads TGTGCCAGCGCCGGGACAGGGGGCGCCGGTGGCTACACCTTC. This translates into CASAGTGGAGGYTF.

The chain couples TRBV2 to TRBJ2-7, with no clear D. The CDR3 extends over 12 amino acids. Germline V lookup: CDR1 SNHLY, CDR2 FYNNEI. The V gene lost 6 bases and the J gene lost 4 bases, with 10 bases spanning the gap. CDR3 nucleotide sequence: TGTGCCAGCAGAAGAATCAGTTACGAGCAGTACTTC. Translation gives CASRRISYEQYF.

This chain joins TRBV30 and TRBJ2-3, with TRBD2 identical over 9 bases. Germline-derived CDR1 and CDR2 are GTSNPN and SVGIG (reference sequence). V dropped 5 bases and J dropped 5; count of bases not matched to a gene: 14. CDR3 size: 16 residues. This chain's CDR3 is CAWGVSIAGARDTQYF. CDR3 DNA sequence: TGTGCCTGGGGCGTCAGTATAGCGGGAGCTCGAGATACGCAGTATTTT.

This clonotype was seen many times. This chain uses TRBV5-1 with TRBJ2-7, with 16 bases lining up with TRBD2. The CDR3 sequence is 18 residues long. Germline V CDR1 and CDR2: SGHRS, YFSETQ. With V trimmed by 4 bases and J by 0 bases, 7 bases remained unmatched. The CDR3 DNA sequence: TGCGCCAGCAGCCAACCGGGACTAGCGGGAGGGTACTCCTACGAGCAGTACTTC. It translates to CASSQPGLAGGYSYEQYF.

This clonotype was seen repeatedly, ten times or more. The chain has TRBV20-1 and TRBJ2-3; D may correspond to TRBD1 or TRBD2 (5 bases each). Trimming removed 7 bases from V and 1 base from J, with 15 bases in between. This CDR3 has 14 residues. Germline-derived CDR1 and CDR2 are DFQATT and SNEGSKA (reference sequence). The CDR3 region is CSVSRRDGTDTQYF. For the CDR3, the DNA is TGCAGTGTCTCTAGAAGGGACGGCACAGATACGCAGTATTTT.

This clonotype has just a few counts. The chain couples TRBV7-9 to TRBJ2-5; D is uncertain. This CDR3 comprises 14 residues. Germline assignment: CDR1 SEHNR and CDR2 FQNEAQ (reference sequence). V shed 6 bases and J shed 1 base, with 12 bases lying between them. CDR3 in amino acids: CASRSTWAQETQYF. The CDR3 bases are TGTGCCAGCAGGTCGACTTGGGCCCAAGAGACCCAGTACTTC.

This clonotype was counted a few times. The chain employs TRBV30 and TRBJ2-7, with a weak D call TRBD2 (6 bases). The V end lost 2 bases, the J end lost 0 bases, and 8 bases lay between the germline ends. The CDR3 has 13 amino acids. Germline V CDR1 and CDR2: GTSNPN, SVGIG (reference sequence). The chain's CDR3 is CAWSTGVSYEQYF. In DNA form, the CDR3 reads TGTGCCTGGAGTACGGGGGTCTCCTACGAGCAGTACTTC.

The V gene is TRBV28, the J gene TRBJ1-6; 11 nucleotides line up with TRBD1. Germline-derived CDR1 and CDR2 are MDHEN and SYDVKM. V shed 6 bases, J shed 9 bases, and the junction held 4 bases outside the gene matches. This CDR3 has 14 residues. CDR3 sequence (DNA): TGTGCCAGCAGCCGGGACAGGGGGGGTTCACCCCTCCACTTT. Translated: CASSRDRGGSPLHF.

This clonotype came up a few times. The chain joins TRBV10-3 to TRBJ2-4; 7 nucleotides match TRBD1. The CDR3 runs to 13 residues. With 3 bases clipped from V and 8 bases from J, the junction kept 4 bases outside the gene matches. CDR1 is ENHRY and CDR2 is SYGVKD in the germline V gene. The CDR3 DNA reads as TGTGCCATCAGTGAAGACAGGGTGGACATTCAGTACTTC. Translating gives CAISEDRVDIQYF.

This clonotype occurred a few times. The rearrangement uses TRBV3-1 and TRBJ2-5, with D unclear. The germline V and J ends were trimmed by 5 bases and 0 bases, with 10 bases remaining between them. Germline V CDR1 and CDR2: LGHDT, YNNKEL (reference sequence). This CDR3 comprises 14 residues. In DNA, the CDR3 is TGTGCCAGCAGCGTAAATGGGAACCAAGAGACCCAGTACTTC. Translating it yields CASSVNGNQETQYF.

This clonotype was picked up many times. The rearrangement uses TRBV24-1 and TRBJ2-1; D unclear. The CDR3 spans 13 residues. The V and J ends lost 5 bases and 8 bases respectively, with 12 bases between them. Germline CDR1 and CDR2: KGHDR and SFDVKD. The CDR3 is CATSGEVPDEQFF. As DNA, the CDR3 is TGTGCCACCAGTGGTGAAGTTCCGGATGAGCAGTTCTTC.

This clonotype is a singleton in its sample. The chain joins TRBV19 to TRBJ1-2; TRBD1 matches at 9 bases. V was clipped by 3 bases and J by 0 bases; unmatched bases: 5. The CDR3 contains 16 residues. Germline V gene data show CDR1 as LNHDA and CDR2 as SQIVND (reference sequence). The CDR3 is CASSMGTGPANYGYTF. In nucleotides, the CDR3 is TGTGCCAGTAGTATGGGGACAGGGCCCGCTAACTATGGCTACACCTTC.

The J gene is TRBJ2-1, the V gene TRBV20-1; TRBD2 matches 9 bases. After removal of 7 bases from V and 3 bases from J, the junction contained 7 bases not matched to a gene. CDR1 and CDR2 from the germline V gene are DFQATT and SNEGSKA (reference sequence). CDR3 size: 14 residues. CDR3: CSVVSGSVYNEQFF. The CDR3 DNA reads as TGCAGTGTTGTTAGCGGGAGTGTCTACAATGAGCAGTTCTTC.

This clonotype was recorded a few times. The rearrangement uses TRBV10-1 and TRBJ2-2; tentatively, D is TRBD2 (5 bases). Germline V lookup: CDR1 WNHNN, CDR2 SYGVQD (reference sequence). Trimming removed 5 bases at V and 7 bases at J, with 14 bases between. The CDR3 runs 14 residues. This chain's CDR3 is CASSFQDSDGELFF. The CDR3 DNA reads as TGCGCCAGCAGTTTTCAGGACTCGGACGGGGAGCTGTTTTTT.